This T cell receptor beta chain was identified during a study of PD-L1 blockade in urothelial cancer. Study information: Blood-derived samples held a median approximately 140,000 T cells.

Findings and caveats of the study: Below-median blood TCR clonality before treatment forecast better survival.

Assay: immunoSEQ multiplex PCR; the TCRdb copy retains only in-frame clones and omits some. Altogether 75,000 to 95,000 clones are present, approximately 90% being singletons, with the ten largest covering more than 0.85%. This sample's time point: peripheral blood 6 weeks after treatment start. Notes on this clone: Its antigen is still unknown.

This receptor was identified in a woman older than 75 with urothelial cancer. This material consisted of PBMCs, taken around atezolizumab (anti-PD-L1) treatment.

The CDR3 protein is CASSRGQGHSPLHF. The CDR3 DNA reads as TGTGCCAGCAGCCGTGGACAGGGTCATTCACCCCTCCACTTT. The rearrangement links TRBV5-6 to TRBJ1-6; 8 bases map to TRBD1. V lost 4 bases to trimming and J lost 8 bases; unmatched junction nucleotides: 5. The CDR3 extends over 14 amino acids. The germline V gene has CDR1 SGHDT and CDR2 YYEEEE.